The 26 T cell receptor beta chains in this list originate from one sample, sequenced in a study of patients and donors after allogeneic stem cell transplantation (dated by TCRdb to 2020 to 2022). Libraries were constructed by RT-PCR. The instrument given in TCRdb is NextSeq 550. TCRdb ran its own pipeline on the public reads, namely fastp trimming at Q25 and MiXCR clone calling, and kept in-frame beta chains. Every distinct CDR3 protein forms one entry, paired with its most common genes and DNA. Here the sample has approximately 150,000 distinct CDR3 sequences; 30% occur a single time. Of the sample, less than 3.5% falls within the top ten clones. Sequenced input: blood, either unsorted or a sorted T cell fraction (not recorded which). The receptor source for this set is a human donor who was either an allogeneic HSCT recipient or a stem cell or donor lymphocyte infusion donor (not recorded which). It is not recorded whose cells these are; they may come from a transplant donor.

This clonotype has just a few counts. This chain uses TRBV27 with TRBJ2-7, with 8 bases aligning to TRBD1. With V trimmed by 3 bases and J by 3 bases, 4 bases remained unmatched. In germline, CDR1 is MNHEY, CDR2 SMNVEV (reference sequence). The CDR3 consists of 14 residues. The CDR3 coding sequence is TGTGCCAGCAGTTTCGTTGGACAGGGCTACGAGCAGTACTTC. Translating it yields CASSFVGQGYEQYF.

This clonotype was picked up many times. This chain uses TRBV14 with TRBJ1-6; a possible D gene is TRBD1 (5 bases). The CDR3 covers 13 residues. Trimming removed 10 bases at V and 10 bases at J, with 17 bases between. The V gene's germline CDR1 is SGHDN and CDR2 FVKESK. The CDR3 region has the DNA TGTGCCACCTCAGGGTTTGCGCGGTCACCCCTCCACTTT. Residues: CATSGFARSPLHF.

The J gene is TRBJ2-7, the V gene TRBV20-1, with a tentative D call TRBD1 (6 bases). Trimming stripped 3 bases from V and 0 bases from J, with 21 bases between. This CDR3 is built from 17 residues. The germline V gene encodes CDR1 DFQATT and CDR2 SNEGSKA (reference sequence). CDR3 nucleotides: TGCAGTGCTAGCCCCAGTTACAGGGTCCTTAGCTCCTACGAGCAGTACTTC. This gives the protein CSASPSYRVLSSYEQYF.

A few counts support this clonotype. This sequence joins TRBV7-2 and TRBJ1-1; D is possibly TRBD1 (6 bases). The CDR3 extends over 16 amino acids. Between the trimmed V and J ends, which lost 5 bases and 0 bases, there was a span of 16 bases. Germline CDR1 reads SGHTA; CDR2 reads FQGNSA. The CDR3 spells CASSGNQGKLNTEAFF. CDR3 nucleotide sequence: TGTGCCAGCAGCGGGAATCAGGGGAAACTGAACACTGAAGCTTTCTTT.

This clonotype was counted between two and nine times. V gene TRBV20-1 combines with J gene TRBJ1-1; D uncertain. The V gene's germline CDR1 is DFQATT and CDR2 SNEGSKA (reference sequence). The CDR3 has 13 amino acids. CDR3 protein: CRALVAQNTEAFF. The CDR3, as DNA: TGCAGGGCCTTAGTGGCGCAGAACACTGAAGCTTTCTTT.

The chain recombines TRBV5-1 with TRBJ1-2; weak D call: TRBD1 (6 bases). The CDR3 contains 14 residues. V lost 2 bases, J lost 5 bases, and 13 bases lay in between. Germline CDR1 and CDR2: SGHRS and YFSETQ. The CDR3 nucleotides are TGCGCCAGCAGCTTAGGGACAACCTTATATGGCTACACCTTC. Translated: CASSLGTTLYGYTF.

The V gene is TRBV3-1, the J gene TRBJ2-5; the D is unclear. The CDR3 extends over 12 amino acids. V was cut by 3 bases and J by 6 bases, with 8 bases left in between. Germline values: CDR1 LGHDT, CDR2 YNNKEL (reference sequence). The CDR3 here is CASSHTVQTQYF. CDR3 DNA sequence: TGTGCCAGCAGCCATACTGTCCAGACCCAGTACTTC.

The J gene is TRBJ2-2, the V gene TRBV12-3 or TRBV12-4; TRBD1 might be the D (5 bases). Trimming removed 5 bases at V and 5 bases at J, with 9 bases between. This CDR3 is 13 amino acids long. CDR3 residues: CASSEQETGELFF. In DNA, the CDR3 is TGTGCCAGCAGTGAACAGGAGACCGGGGAGCTGTTTTTT.

The sample holds a few counts of this clonotype. This chain joins TRBV9 and TRBJ2-1; no clear D gene. Germline V gene lookup returns CDR1 SGDLS and CDR2 YYNGEE. There are 13 residues in the CDR3. V shed 3 bases and J shed 5 bases, with 9 bases lying between them. The CDR3 DNA sequence: TGTGCCAGCAGCGCCCTAGATCACAATGAGCAGTTCTTC. It yields the protein CASSALDHNEQFF.

The sample holds a few counts of this clonotype. The chain links TRBV5-5 to TRBJ1-1; D gene unclear. Trimming stripped 0 bases from V and 8 bases from J, with 23 bases between. The CDR3 has 17 amino acids. Germline assignment: CDR1 SGHKS and CDR2 YYEKEE (reference sequence). In DNA form, the CDR3 reads TGTGCCAGCAGCTTGGGTGGGCGCAGACTGTACGGCACGGAAGCTTTCTTT. Translation gives CASSLGGRRLYGTEAFF.

A few counts support this clonotype. V gene TRBV28 combines with J gene TRBJ2-3; 7 bases map to TRBD1. The V gene's germline CDR1 is MDHEN and CDR2 SYDVKM. This CDR3 spans 15 amino acids. Trimming cost V 2 bases and J 2 bases; bases outside gene matches: 4. CDR3 in amino acids: CASSLGDRDTDTQYF. In nucleotides, the CDR3 is TGTGCCAGCAGTTTAGGGGACAGAGACACAGATACGCAGTATTTT.

The gene calls are TRBV12-3 or TRBV12-4 and TRBJ2-1, with D perhaps assigned TRBD1 or TRBD2 (5 bases each). The V end lost 6 bases, the J end lost 6 bases, and 15 bases lay between the germline ends. The CDR3 loop spans 14 amino acids. CDR3 DNA: TGTGCCAGCAGACCTAGCTCAGGGTCCAATGAGCAGTTCTTC. It is translated as CASRPSSGSNEQFF.

The chain is built from TRBV20-1 and TRBJ1-5, with D possibly matching TRBD1 (5 bases). The CDR3 runs 15 residues. The V end was cut by 0 bases, the J end by 4 bases, with 13 bases between. Germline loops: CDR1 DFQATT, CDR2 SNEGSKA (reference sequence). CDR3 in amino acids: CSARDRGRANQPQHF. The CDR3, as DNA: TGCAGTGCTAGAGATCGGGGCAGGGCGAATCAGCCCCAGCATTTT.

This chain links TRBV7-9 with TRBJ1-5; D unclear. The CDR3 consists of 12 residues. Looked up from germline, CDR1 is SEHNR and CDR2 is FQNEAQ (reference sequence). Trimming cost V 1 base and J 8 bases, with 6 bases left between them. The CDR3 region is CASSLDREPQHF. For the CDR3, the DNA is TGTGCCAGCAGCTTAGACCGGGAGCCCCAGCATTTT.

The genes are TRBV18 and TRBJ2-3; no reliable D call. The V and J ends lost 2 bases and 2 bases respectively, with 14 bases between them. The CDR3 is made up of 16 amino acids. From germline, CDR1 is KGHSH and CDR2 LQKENI. CDR3 sequence: CASSPTLAGATDTQYF. The CDR3 DNA sequence: TGTGCCAGCTCACCAACCCTCGCCGGAGCCACAGATACGCAGTATTTT.

This clonotype appeared a few times. The V call is TRBV5-1, the J call TRBJ1-4, with 10 bases matching TRBD1. CDR1 is SGHRS and CDR2 is YFSETQ in the germline V gene. The CDR3 is made up of 14 amino acids. Trimming at V came to 7 bases and at J to 7 bases, leaving 7 bases not matched to a gene. CDR3 protein: CASRLTGGSEKLFF. In nucleotides, the CDR3 is TGCGCCAGCCGATTGACAGGGGGCAGTGAAAAACTGTTTTTT.

The rearrangement links TRBV10-3 to TRBJ2-7; D gene ambiguous. Trimming pared 4 bases from V and 3 bases from J, leaving 13 bases between. Germline V gives CDR1 ENHRY, CDR2 SYGVKD. CDR3 length: 14 amino acids. The CDR3 DNA is TGTGCCATCAGTGTCCCCCCTGGACGCTACGAGCAGTACTTC. Translated, it gives CAISVPPGRYEQYF.

The chain carries TRBV5-4 and TRBJ2-1; 12 bases agree with TRBD1. This CDR3 has 17 amino acids. J gave up 9 bases and V 3 bases, and 13 bases lay outside the gene matches. From germline, CDR1 is SGHNT and CDR2 YYREEE (reference sequence). CDR3 bases: TGTGCCAGCAGCTCATATCTTTCCGGGACAGGGGGCTTTGAGCAGTTCTTC. Protein product: CASSSYLSGTGGFEQFF.

This clonotype appeared a few times. V and J are TRBV12-3 or TRBV12-4 and TRBJ2-5; D ambiguous. With 8 bases removed from V and 5 bases from J, the gap between germline ends came to 15 bases. The CDR3 has 13 residues. CDR3 DNA: TGTGCCAGCTCGGCCAACTCTCTCGAGACCCAGTACTTC. As protein: CASSANSLETQYF.

The V gene is TRBV27, the J gene TRBJ2-7; D is possibly TRBD2 (6 bases). The CDR3 runs 13 residues. Germline V gives CDR1 MNHEY, CDR2 SMNVEV (reference sequence). V was clipped by 5 bases and J by 1 base, with 9 bases between them. The CDR3 loop reads CASSATRSYEQYF. The CDR3 coding sequence is TGTGCCAGCAGTGCGACTAGATCCTACGAGCAGTACTTC.

This clonotype was seen only a few times. This chain links TRBV6-2 or TRBV6-3 with TRBJ2-7; 7 nucleotides align to TRBD2. J was trimmed by 3 bases and V by 5 bases; bases with no gene match: 13. CDR1 and CDR2 from the germline V gene are MNHEY and SVGEGT. This CDR3 has 16 amino acids. CDR3 loop: CASSEGLPGGVYEQYF. For the CDR3, the DNA is TGTGCCAGCAGTGAGGGACTACCGGGGGGAGTCTACGAGCAGTACTTC.

This clonotype was seen only once. The junction departs from germline at one end; a sequencing error may be responsible. The chain carries TRBV6-2 or TRBV6-3 and TRBJ1-5; a weak D match, TRBD1 (6 bases). From germline, CDR1 is MNHEY and CDR2 SVGEGT. The CDR3 has 18 residues. CDR3 sequence (DNA): TGTGCCAGCAGAAATCTCGGGGGGGCCCGTATCAGCAATAAGCCCCAGCATTTT. Translated: CASRNLGGARISNKPQHF.

The chain recombines TRBV20-1 with TRBJ2-1; D remains ambiguous. Germline V lookup: CDR1 DFQATT, CDR2 SNEGSKA (reference sequence). The CDR3 loop spans 14 amino acids. Trimming removed 2 bases at V and 0 bases at J, with 8 bases between. In DNA form, the CDR3 reads TGCAGTGCTAGACCCCCGAGCTCCTACAATGAGCAGTTCTTC. Amino acid sequence: CSARPPSSYNEQFF.

This chain joins TRBV5-1 and TRBJ2-3; 14 nucleotides line up with TRBD2. V lost 4 bases, J lost 3 bases, and 1 base stayed unmatched. This CDR3 is 15 amino acids long. CDR1 and CDR2 (germline): SGHRS, YFSETQ. CDR3 protein: CASSGTSGGTDTQYF. The CDR3 DNA is TGCGCCAGCAGCGGGACTAGCGGGGGAACAGATACGCAGTATTTT.

This clonotype was seen repeatedly, ten times or more. The V and J genes are TRBV4-2 and TRBJ1-1; a possible D gene is TRBD1 (6 bases). The CDR3 sequence is 18 residues long. CDR1 is LGHNA, CDR2 YNFKEQ, per germline. Trimming shortened V by 1 base and J by 5 bases, and 23 bases separated the two germline ends. As DNA, the CDR3 is TGTGCCAGCAGCCAAGTGAGCAGGGGTCCCCCCCGGGGGACTGAAGCTTTCTTT. It yields the protein CASSQVSRGPPRGTEAFF.

This clonotype has a single count. The chain uses TRBV18 and TRBJ1-2; 7 bases agree with TRBD1. CDR3 length: 15 amino acids. J gave up 6 bases and V 2 bases, and 9 bases lay outside the gene matches. Germline V gene data show CDR1 as KGHSH and CDR2 as LQKENI. CDR3 coding DNA: TGTGCCAGCTCACCAGACAGGGTTAGTCTGGATGGCTACACCTTC. Encoded protein: CASSPDRVSLDGYTF.